This T cell receptor beta chain was profiled in a study of cytomegalovirus exposure and HLA in healthy donors. General study findings and limits: Apart from CMV serostatus, no immune exposure information was available. The authors later found most CMV-associated TCR beta chains appeared HLA-restricted. A link between a missense DCLRE1C variant and TCR beta V- and J-gene trimming emerged from a later analysis.

As to this clone: Antigen: not known.

Germline V gene data show CDR1 as LNHDA and CDR2 as SQIVND (reference sequence). The V gene end was trimmed by 4 bases and the J gene end by 5 bases; junction bases not matched to a gene: 7. The CDR3 spans 15 residues. The PCR contained 60 Vbeta and 13 Jbeta primers. Repertoires were generated with immunoSEQ multiplex PCR, while TCRdb's copy carries only in-frame clones and drops some. Seen here are around 180,000 clones, about four fifths observed once, and the top ten hold 0.95% to 1.4%. Sequencing used PBMCs. This TCR was recovered from a woman aged 40 to 49 in good health and CMV-seronegative. V gene TRBV19 combines with J gene TRBJ1-5; 8 nucleotides agree with TRBD1. CDR3 bases: TGTGCCAGTAGTAGTGTAAGCAGGGGGCATCAGCCCCAGCATTTT. Translation gives CASSSVSRGHQPQHF.